This T cell receptor beta chain appears in the sequencing data of a study of PD-L1 blockade in urothelial cancer. Across the whole study: Males with urothelial cancer arising in the bladder constituted most of the 29 patients. Prior exposure to chemotherapy in patients amounted to 0 to 3 regimens received. After treatment start, blood was analyzed at 3 weeks (second dose) and at 6 weeks.

TCRdb keeps only in-frame clones here, not all; method: immunoSEQ multiplex PCR. Here the sample spans under 55,000 clones, about 86% being singletons. As to time point: pretreatment peripheral blood. Germline CDR1 and CDR2: LNHDA and SQIVND (reference sequence). This CDR3 has 13 amino acids. V was pared by 2 bases and J by 5 bases, with 7 bases between. This clone has only one observation. Its antigen is undetermined. Whole-study results and caveats: By 3 weeks, tumor-associated blood clones had expanded more in durable-benefit patients.

The sequencing used PBMCs, collected around atezolizumab (anti-PD-L1) treatment. The J gene is TRBJ1-5, the V gene TRBV19, with D perhaps matching TRBD1 (6 bases). The sequence was obtained from a man in his 70s with urothelial cancer. DNA of the CDR3: TGTGCCAGTAGTATAAGGACAGATCAGCCCCAGCATTTT. Its translation is CASSIRTDQPQHF.